This T cell receptor (beta chain) emerged from a study of blood T cell repertoires in COVID-19. Some clones are missing from TCRdb's copy, which holds only in-frame ones; the method was immunoSEQ multiplex PCR. Here the sample spans some 190,000 clones, 75% to 85% being singletons. This clone showed up just once. All enrollees were roughly 18 to 90 years old and from fewer than 30 US areas. The V end lost 3 bases, the J end lost 4 bases, and 13 bases lay between the germline ends. CDR1 and CDR2 (germline): GTSNPN, SVGIG (reference sequence). The CDR3 sequence is 14 residues long. Sequenced sample: PBMCs or T cells enriched from blood (not recorded which). The TCR comes from a woman aged 45-65 years with acute COVID-19. This chain links TRBV30 with TRBJ2-1; tentative D call: TRBD2 (7 bases). CDR3 loop: CAWRPAGAYNEQFF. CDR3 bases: TGTGCCTGGAGACCCGCGGGGGCATACAATGAGCAGTTCTTC.